The 10 T cell receptor beta chains reported below all come from one sample, sequenced in a study of T cells in women clearing cervical HPV infection. The table came from immunoSEQ multiplex PCR; TCRdb's copy has only in-frame clones and leaves some out. Here the sample table reports 35,000 to 45,000 clones. Sequenced input: blood buffy coat. The receptors were gathered from a woman aged 18 to 75 with a cervical HPV16 infection that either progressed to CIN3+ or cleared (not recorded which).

Concerning this clone: The observed sequence ends 3 residues before the CDR3 terminus, with the missing tail filled in from the germline J gene. J is TRBJ1-4 and V is TRBV5-1; D is unclear. Germline assignment: CDR1 SGHRS and CDR2 YFSETQ. The CDR3 is 16 amino acids. Trimming pared 4 bases from V and 5 bases from J, leaving 18 bases between. The DNA read from the CDR3 is TGCGCCAGCAGCCCTCTTTATCGGGGATCAAATGAAAAA. This sequence encodes CASSPLYRGSNEK. The full CDR3 is CASSPLYRGSNEKLFF. The full variable domain, in which reference TRBV5-1 and TRBJ1-4 provide the parts outside the CDR3, is KAGVTQTPRYLIKTRGQQVTLSCSPISGHRSVSWYQQTPGQGLQFLFEYFSETQRNKGNFPGRFSGRQFSNSRSEMNVSTLELGDSALYLCASSPLYRGSNEKLFFGSGTQLSVL.

As concerns this clone: Read data end 3 residues before the CDR3 end; the end is taken from the germline J gene. The chain recombines TRBV4-1 with TRBJ2-5; TRBD2 matches at 8 bases. CDR1 is MGHRA and CDR2 is YSYEKL in the germline V gene. J gave up 2 bases and V 0 bases, and 8 bases lay outside the gene matches. This CDR3 is 17 amino acids long. The sequenced CDR3 bases are TGCGCCAGCAGCCAAGACCAAGCGGGAGCCCAGCAAGAGACC. This translates into CASSQDQAGAQQET. The CDR3 as a whole reads CASSQDQAGAQQETQYF.

CDR3 protein: CASSPRLGQVEGYTF. The part of the CDR3 DNA that was read is TGTGCCAGTAGTCCCCGACTGGGACAGGTGGAAGGC. This chain joins TRBV19 and TRBJ1-2, with 8 bases fitting TRBD1. The read ends 3 residues shy of where the CDR3 ends; the end is completed using the germline J gene. The CDR3 is made up of 15 amino acids. Germline CDR1 and CDR2: LNHDA and SQIVND (reference sequence).

As to this clone: The read ends 3 residues early relative to the CDR3; the germline J gene fills the gap. This chain connects TRBV5-1 to TRBJ2-3; D ambiguous. The CDR3 extends over 13 amino acids. CDR1 is SGHRS, CDR2 YFSETQ, per germline. V was cut by 5 bases and J by 3 bases, with 10 bases left in between. CDR3 amino acids: CASRPQGTDTQYF. CDR3 DNA (partial): TGCGCCAGCAGGCCCCAAGGTACAGATACG.

Points on this clone: Germline and junction disagree at one end, which may indicate a read error. The CDR3 is cut off 3 residues early in the read; its end comes from the germline J gene. The chain recombines TRBV18 with TRBJ1-1; D is possibly TRBD1 (5 bases). This CDR3 region has 15 residues. Germline CDR1 KGHSH, CDR2 LQKENI. CDR3 DNA (partial): TGTGCCAGTTCACCACCCGACAGAAGAGGCACTGAA. Its translation: CASSPPDRRGTE. The full CDR3 reads CASSPPDRRGTEAFF.

As regards this clone: Coverage ceases 3 residues before the CDR3 finishes, and the germline J gene fills in the end. The V and J genes are TRBV5-1 and TRBJ2-1; TRBD2 aligns across 13 bases. This CDR3 has 15 amino acids. V was clipped by 1 base and J by 9 bases; unmatched bases: 4. CDR1 is SGHRS and CDR2 is YFSETQ in the germline V gene. Incomplete CDR3 DNA: TGCGCCAGCAGCTTGACTAGCGGGGGGGCCGTTGAG. This encodes CASSLTSGGAVE. The entire CDR3 protein is CASSLTSGGAVEQFF.

Concerning this clone itself: The CDR3 extends 3 residues past the end of the read, so its final part is completed from the germline J gene. The chain uses TRBV2 and TRBJ2-7, with 11 bases fitting TRBD1. There are 16 residues in the CDR3. Germline-derived CDR1 and CDR2 are SNHLY and FYNNEI. The V and J ends lost 2 bases and 2 bases, in that order; junction bases with no gene match: 5. CDR3 loop: CASSEIGDRGTYEQYF. The covered CDR3 bases are TGTGCCAGCAGTGAAATTGGGGACAGGGGGACCTACGAG.

About this clone itself: The junction differs from germline at one of its ends, possibly a read error. The sequence runs out 3 residues before the end of the CDR3; the remainder is reconstructed from the germline J gene. The V gene is TRBV4-2, the J gene TRBJ1-2; no reliable D call. The CDR3 sequence is 16 residues long. Germline values: CDR1 LGHNA, CDR2 YNFKEQ. The sequenced part of the CDR3 DNA is TGCGCCAGCAGCCAAGACGCGGGCGGAACTAACTATGGC. Residues: CASSQDAGGTNYG. The full CDR3 is CASSQDAGGTNYGYTF.

Regarding this clone: The read ends 3 residues early relative to the CDR3; the germline J gene fills the gap. The chain uses TRBV6-1 and TRBJ1-5, with D tentatively TRBD1 (5 bases). CDR3 length: 15 residues. The germline CDR1 and CDR2 sequences are MNHNS and SASEGT. V was trimmed by 4 bases and J by 2 bases, leaving 12 bases between them. CDR3 loop: CASSVAGFGNQPQHF. CDR3 DNA, as far as it was read: TGTGCCAGCAGTGTTGCAGGGTTTGGCAATCAGCCC.

As to this clone: The sequence runs out 3 residues before the end of the CDR3; the remainder is reconstructed from the germline J gene. This chain uses TRBV7-3 with TRBJ1-1, with a possible D match to TRBD1 (5 bases). The germline gives CDR1 SGHTA, CDR2 FQGTGA. The CDR3 has 16 amino acids. Between the trimmed V and J ends, which lost 1 base and 1 base, there was a span of 13 bases. The covered CDR3 bases are TGTGCCAGCAGCTTAATGGCGGGGCGAAAGAACACTGAA. Its translation: CASSLMAGRKNTE. The CDR3 as a whole reads CASSLMAGRKNTEAFF. Full variable domain (missing parts from reference TRBV7-3 and TRBJ1-1): GAGVSQTPSNKVTEKGKYVELRCDPISGHTALYWYRQSLGQGPEFLIYFQGTGAADDSGLPNDRFFAVRPEGSVSTLKIQRTERGDSAVYLCASSLMAGRKNTEAFFGQGTRLTVV.